The rows below give T cell receptor beta chains drawn from one sample of a study of blood T cell repertoires in COVID-19. The data were produced by immunoSEQ multiplex PCR, yet TCRdb's version contains in-frame clones alone and is incomplete. The profile shows 120,000 to 150,000 clones, about 88% of them singletons. Material for sequencing was peripheral blood. The receptors were gathered from a human donor with COVID-19, enrolled during active disease. The donor label of this sample is uncertain. Both conserved end residues are part of each CDR3. D genes are given only for firm matches. Size values are once, few and many counts, or a class for expanded clones, and some rows have none.

D gene: .
J gene: TRBJ1-1
clone size: .
V gene: TRBV3-1/TRBV3-2
CDR3 DNA: TGTGCCAGCAGCCAAGCCGGGGGGGGCACTGAAGCTTTCTTT
CDR3 protein: CASSQAGGGTEAFF

D gene: TRBD1
J gene: TRBJ2-1
clone size: .
V gene: TRBV10-3
CDR3 DNA: TGTGCCATCACCGGGGGACAGGGATTCTACAATGAGCAGTTCTTC
CDR3 protein: CAITGGQGFYNEQFF

D gene: TRBD1
J gene: TRBJ1-6
clone size: .
V gene: TRBV5-6
CDR3 DNA: TGTGCCAGCAGCTTGGGGACAGGGAGGGGTGGTTCACCCCTCCACTTT
CDR3 protein: CASSLGTGRGGSPLHF

D gene: TRBD1
J gene: TRBJ1-2
clone size: .
V gene: TRBV4-2
CDR3 DNA: TGTGCCAGCAGCCAACAACAGGGGGCGCGGGGCTACACCTTC
CDR3 protein: CASSQQQGARGYTF

D gene: .
J gene: TRBJ1-6
clone size: .
V gene: TRBV7-2
CDR3 DNA: TGTGCCAGCAGCTTGAAGACAGATAATTCACCCCTCCACTTT
CDR3 protein: CASSLKTDNSPLHF

D gene: TRBD2
J gene: TRBJ2-3
clone size: .
V gene: TRBV9
CDR3 DNA: TGTGCCAGCAGCGATGGGAGGACTAGCGGGGGATCAGATACGCAGTATTTT
CDR3 protein: CASSDGRTSGGSDTQYF

D gene: TRBD1
J gene: TRBJ1-5
clone size: .
V gene: TRBV6-6
CDR3 DNA: TGTGCCAGCAGTTACTCCCGGGACAGGGGAGGCCAGCCCCAGCATTTT
CDR3 protein: CASSYSRDRGGQPQHF

D gene: .
J gene: TRBJ1-3
clone size: .
V gene: TRBV10-3
CDR3 DNA: TGTGCCTCGCAGTATAATTCTGGAAACACCATATATTTT
CDR3 protein: CASQYNSGNTIYF

D gene: .
J gene: TRBJ1-1
clone size: .
V gene: TRBV5-5
CDR3 DNA: TGTGCCAGCAGCTTGTACGGGGACACTGAAGCTTTCTTT
CDR3 protein: CASSLYGDTEAFF

D gene: TRBD2
J gene: TRBJ2-1
clone size: .
V gene: TRBV19
CDR3 DNA: TGTGCCAGTAGTTCCGGCCTAGCGGGAGACGGCAATGAGCAGTTCTTC
CDR3 protein: CASSSGLAGDGNEQFF

D gene: .
J gene: TRBJ2-3
clone size: .
V gene: TRBV30
CDR3 DNA: TGTGCCTGGAGTGGAAATTCTGAGGATACGCAGTATTTT
CDR3 protein: CAWSGNSEDTQYF

D gene: .
J gene: TRBJ1-5
clone size: .
V gene: TRBV6-6
CDR3 DNA: TGTGCCAGCAGTTCCCCTGCCAGTCAGCCCCAGCATTTT
CDR3 protein: CASSSPASQPQHF

D gene: TRBD1
J gene: TRBJ2-5
clone size: .
V gene: TRBV30
CDR3 DNA: TGTGCCTGGAGTGTAAAGGGGGCCCCCGAGACCCAGTACTTC
CDR3 protein: CAWSVKGAPETQYF

D gene: .
J gene: TRBJ2-7
clone size: once
V gene: TRBV6-5
CDR3 DNA: TGTGCCAGCAGTTACTCGGGCGGGAACCCCTACGAGCAGTACTTC
CDR3 protein: CASSYSGGNPYEQYF

D gene: .
J gene: TRBJ1-1
clone size: .
V gene: TRBV18
CDR3 DNA: TGTGCCAGCTCACCGCAACCGGGACACTTTTTGAACACTGAAGCTTTCTTT
CDR3 protein: CASSPQPGHFLNTEAFF

D gene: TRBD1
J gene: TRBJ1-4
clone size: .
V gene: TRBV5-1
CDR3 DNA: TGCGCCAGCAGCCCGGACAGGCCAACTGAAAAACTGTTTTTT
CDR3 protein: CASSPDRPTEKLFF

D gene: .
J gene: TRBJ2-7
clone size: .
V gene: TRBV5-1
CDR3 DNA: TGCGCCAGCAGCTTTAGGACAGACTCCTACGAGCAGTACTTC
CDR3 protein: CASSFRTDSYEQYF

D gene: TRBD1
J gene: TRBJ2-7
clone size: once
V gene: TRBV7-9
CDR3 DNA: TGTGCCAGCAGCGACGACAGGGGCGGTAGGGAGCAGTACTTC
CDR3 protein: CASSDDRGGREQYF

D gene: TRBD1
J gene: TRBJ1-1
clone size: .
V gene: TRBV10-2
CDR3 DNA: TGCGCCACTTCGGGACAGAAGGACACTGAAGCTTTCTTT
CDR3 protein: CATSGQKDTEAFF

D gene: .
J gene: TRBJ1-5
clone size: .
V gene: TRBV4-1
CDR3 DNA: TGCGCCAGCAGCCGGAACACGGAGGGGAATCAGCCCCAGCATTTT
CDR3 protein: CASSRNTEGNQPQHF

D gene: TRBD2
J gene: TRBJ2-3
clone size: .
V gene: TRBV5-1
CDR3 DNA: TGCGCCAGCAGCTTGGAGGGGCGGGGGACAGATACGCAGTATTTT
CDR3 protein: CASSLEGRGTDTQYF

D gene: TRBD1
J gene: TRBJ2-1
clone size: .
V gene: TRBV5-4
CDR3 DNA: TGTGCCAGCATGGGACAGGACTCGGATGAGCAGTTCTTC
CDR3 protein: CASMGQDSDEQFF

D gene: .
J gene: TRBJ1-2
clone size: few
V gene: TRBV11-1
CDR3 DNA: TGTGCCAGCAGCTCGCGACGGACATCTAACTATGGCTACACCTTC
CDR3 protein: CASSSRRTSNYGYTF

D gene: TRBD1
J gene: TRBJ2-3
clone size: .
V gene: TRBV19
CDR3 DNA: TGTGCCAGTAGTGTTCGGACAGGGGGCCCAGATACGCAGTATTTT
CDR3 protein: CASSVRTGGPDTQYF

D gene: TRBD1
J gene: TRBJ1-5
clone size: .
V gene: TRBV19
CDR3 DNA: TGTGCCAGTAGGCGACAGGGGCTAAATCAGCCCCAGCATTTT
CDR3 protein: CASRRQGLNQPQHF

D gene: TRBD1
J gene: TRBJ2-7
clone size: few
V gene: TRBV6-2/TRBV6-3
CDR3 DNA: TGTGCCAGCAGTTACTTCGACAGGGCTGCGGAGCAGTACTTC
CDR3 protein: CASSYFDRAAEQYF

D gene: TRBD1
J gene: TRBJ1-5
clone size: few
V gene: TRBV19
CDR3 DNA: TGTGCCAGTAGGCCGGGACAGTATCAGCCCCAGCATTTT
CDR3 protein: CASRPGQYQPQHF

D gene: .
J gene: TRBJ1-5
clone size: .
V gene: TRBV7-9
CDR3 DNA: TGTGCCAGCAGCCCGCCGGGAGGTAGTGCTCAGCCCCAGCATTTT
CDR3 protein: CASSPPGGSAQPQHF